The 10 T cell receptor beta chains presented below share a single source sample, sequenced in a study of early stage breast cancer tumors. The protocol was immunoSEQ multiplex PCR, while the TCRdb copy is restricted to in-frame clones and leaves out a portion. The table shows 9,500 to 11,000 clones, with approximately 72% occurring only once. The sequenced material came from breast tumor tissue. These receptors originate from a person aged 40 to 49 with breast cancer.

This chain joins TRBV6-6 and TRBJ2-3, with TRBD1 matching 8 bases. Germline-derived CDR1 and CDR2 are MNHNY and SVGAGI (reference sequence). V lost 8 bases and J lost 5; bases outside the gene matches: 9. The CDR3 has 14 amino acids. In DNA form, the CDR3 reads TGTGCCAGCGAGGGAGACAGGGGTATAGATACGCAGTATTTT. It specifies CASEGDRGIDTQYF.

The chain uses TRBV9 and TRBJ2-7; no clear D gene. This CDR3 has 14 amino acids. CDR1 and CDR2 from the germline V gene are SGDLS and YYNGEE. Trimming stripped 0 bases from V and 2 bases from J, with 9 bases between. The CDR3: CASSVAADTYEQYF. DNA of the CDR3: TGTGCCAGCAGCGTAGCGGCAGATACCTACGAGCAGTACTTC.

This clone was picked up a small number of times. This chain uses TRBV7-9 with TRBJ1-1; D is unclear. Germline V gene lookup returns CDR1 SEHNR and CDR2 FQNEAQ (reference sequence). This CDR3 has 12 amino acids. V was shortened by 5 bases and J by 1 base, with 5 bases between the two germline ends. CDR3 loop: CASSPTNTEAFF. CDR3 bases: TGTGCCAGCAGCCCAACGAACACTGAAGCTTTCTTT.

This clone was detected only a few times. Written as DNA, the CDR3 is TGTGCCATCAGTTCCAGCGGGAGATTAGATACGCAGTATTTT. Protein product: CAISSSGRLDTQYF. The chain uses TRBV10-3 and TRBJ2-3; TRBD2 aligns across 8 bases. Trimming took 5 bases from V and 5 from J; bases not matched to a gene: 6. CDR3 length: 14 amino acids. The V gene's germline CDR1 is ENHRY and CDR2 SYGVKD.

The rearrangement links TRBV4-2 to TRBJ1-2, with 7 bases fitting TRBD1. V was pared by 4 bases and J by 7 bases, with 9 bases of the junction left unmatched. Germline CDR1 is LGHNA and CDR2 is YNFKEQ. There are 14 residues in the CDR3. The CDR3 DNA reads TGTGCCAGCAGCCCGGGACAGCGAAATACTGGCTACACCTTC. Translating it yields CASSPGQRNTGYTF.

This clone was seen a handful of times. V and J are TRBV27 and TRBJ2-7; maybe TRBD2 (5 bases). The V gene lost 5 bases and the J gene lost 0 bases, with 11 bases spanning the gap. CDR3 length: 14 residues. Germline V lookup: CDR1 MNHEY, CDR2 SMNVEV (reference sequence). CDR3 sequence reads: CASSATRLSYEQYF. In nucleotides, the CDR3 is TGTGCCAGCAGTGCCACTAGACTCTCCTACGAGCAGTACTTC.

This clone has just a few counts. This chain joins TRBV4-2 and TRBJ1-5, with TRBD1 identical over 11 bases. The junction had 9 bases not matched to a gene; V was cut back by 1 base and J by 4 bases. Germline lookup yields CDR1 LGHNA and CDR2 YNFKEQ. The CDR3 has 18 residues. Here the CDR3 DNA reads TGTGCCAGCAGCCAAGGTTCCGGGACAGGGGGTCAGAATCAGCCCCAGCATTTT. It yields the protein CASSQGSGTGGQNQPQHF.

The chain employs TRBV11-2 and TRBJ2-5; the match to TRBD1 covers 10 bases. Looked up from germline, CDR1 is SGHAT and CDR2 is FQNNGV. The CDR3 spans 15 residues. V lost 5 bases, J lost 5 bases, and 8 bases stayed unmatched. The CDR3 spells CASSLSTGGGETQYF. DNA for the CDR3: TGTGCCAGCAGCCTCTCGACAGGGGGCGGGGAGACCCAGTACTTC.

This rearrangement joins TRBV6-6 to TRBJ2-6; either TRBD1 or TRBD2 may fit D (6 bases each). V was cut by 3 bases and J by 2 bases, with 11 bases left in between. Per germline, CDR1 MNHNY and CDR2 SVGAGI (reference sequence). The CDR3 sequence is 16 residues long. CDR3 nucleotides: TGTGCCAGCAGTTATGTGGGGGGCGCTGGGGCCAACGTCCTGACTTTC. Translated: CASSYVGGAGANVLTF.

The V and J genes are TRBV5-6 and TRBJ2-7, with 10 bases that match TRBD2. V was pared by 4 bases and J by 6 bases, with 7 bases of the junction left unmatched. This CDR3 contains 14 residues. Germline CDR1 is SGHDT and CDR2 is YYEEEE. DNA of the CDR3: TGTGCCAGCAGCGGTCTAGCGGGAGCGATCGAGCAGTACTTC. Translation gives CASSGLAGAIEQYF.